This T cell receptor beta chain is from a study of T-cell reconstitution after alpha-beta-depleted transplantation in children. Findings and limits, study-wide: About two months after transplant, alpha-beta T cells reportedly came from several hundred expanded graft clones.

This clonotype was seen at least ten times. Its antigen remains unknown. V dropped 2 bases and J dropped 2 bases, with 17 bases sitting between them. CDR3 size: 16 residues. Germline V CDR1 and CDR2: DFQATT, SNEGSKA (reference sequence). Preparation of the TCRbeta library was carried out with unique molecular identifiers. MiXCR was run by TCRdb on the PCR reads, yielding one entry per CDR3 protein. The table shows 700,000 to 950,000 distinct CDR3 sequences, with around 15% occurring only once. The sequencing used PBMCs, mostly from graft donor cells, collected 360 days after TCRalphabeta/CD19-depleted stem cell transplant. This TCR was recovered from a male patient younger than 18 who had a stem cell transplant for acute lymphoblastic leukemia, so the T cells may come from the graft donor. This chain uses TRBV20-1 with TRBJ2-3; D unresolved. The CDR3 loop reads CSARPRRVAYTDTQYF. The DNA for the CDR3 is TGCAGTGCTAGACCGCGGCGCGTTGCCTACACAGATACGCAGTATTTT.